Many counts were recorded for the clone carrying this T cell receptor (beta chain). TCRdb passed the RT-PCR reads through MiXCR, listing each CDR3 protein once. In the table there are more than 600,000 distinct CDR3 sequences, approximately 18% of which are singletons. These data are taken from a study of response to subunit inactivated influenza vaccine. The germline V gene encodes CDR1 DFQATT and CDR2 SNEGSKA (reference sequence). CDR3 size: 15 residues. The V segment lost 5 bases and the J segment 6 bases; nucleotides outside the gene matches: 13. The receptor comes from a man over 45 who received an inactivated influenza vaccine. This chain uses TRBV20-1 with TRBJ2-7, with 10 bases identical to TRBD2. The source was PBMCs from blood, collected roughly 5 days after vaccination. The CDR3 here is CSALSLAGRGSEQYF. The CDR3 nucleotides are TGCAGTGCTTTATCACTAGCGGGAAGGGGTAGCGAGCAGTACTTC.